This T cell receptor beta chain came from a study of cytomegalovirus exposure and HLA in healthy donors. Across the whole study: About 85 million unique TCR sequences came from HLA-typed donors in an early release. Study-level findings and limits: The authors considered a cluster of highly shared sequence variants likely to be a sequencing artifact. Most subjects' HLA-A and HLA-B alleles were reportedly predicted from TCR beta sequences.

The donors, nominally healthy at sampling, likely had unrecorded immune exposures. The junction had 7 bases not matched to a gene; V was cut back by 3 bases and J by 6 bases. This CDR3 is built from 14 residues. Germline-derived CDR1 and CDR2 are SGHVS and FNYEAQ. PCR was performed using 60 Vbeta and 13 Jbeta primers. The data were produced by immunoSEQ multiplex PCR, yet TCRdb's version contains in-frame clones alone and is incomplete. Its table lists about 120,000 clones. Comment on this clone: Its matching antigen is unknown.

The material sequenced was PBMCs. The V gene is TRBV7-6, the J gene TRBJ2-7; 8 nucleotides align to TRBD1. This clonotype was obtained from a man in his late teens or twenties in good health and CMV-seronegative. The CDR3: CASSFSGGEVEQYF. The CDR3 nucleotides read TGTGCCAGCAGCTTTTCAGGGGGCGAGGTCGAGCAGTACTTC. Combining the CDR3 with reference TRBV7-6 and TRBJ2-7 gives the whole variable domain GAGVSQSPRYKVTKRGQDVALRCDPISGHVSLYWYRQALGQGPEFLTYFNYEAQQDKSGLPNDRFSAERPEGSISTLTIQRTEQRDSAMYRCASSFSGGEVEQYFGPGTRLTVT.